This T cell receptor (beta chain) was sequenced for a study of CD4+ T cells in melanoma (dated by TCRdb to between 2021 and 2023). A note on the overall study: Neoantigen-specific CD4+ T cells in human melanoma were investigated in the study.

The library was made by the immunoSEQ multiplex PCR assay. TCRdb limited this immuneACCESS table to in-frame rearrangements with V and J called. A share of clones is missing; checked studies link under half to unresolved V genes, and the rest is unexplained. The sample data list around 100,000 clones, and about 90% of these were observed just once. Roughly 3.5% of the sample is held by the ten biggest clonotypes. Patients with melanoma were used as donors. Remarks on this clone: The antigen it binds to is not known. The input lacks base qualities; no much larger clone sits a single base away.

What the authors observed across the whole study: According to the report, neoantigen-specific CD4+ T cells in melanoma displayed diverse differentiation states. The report described a correlation between neoantigen-specific CD4+ T cells and the function of CD8+ T cells, macrophages and B cells.

The germline V gene supplies CDR1 SGHTA and CDR2 FQGNSA. The CDR3 starts with the cysteine, ends with the phenylalanine, and has 17 residues. Only CDR3 DNA remains: 51 bases, in frame from the first base. From V the trimming removes 5 bases and from J it removes 2 bases, while the gene matches leave 9 bases of the junction unaccounted for. The chain is assembled from TRBV7-2 and TRBJ2-3; 11 central bases correspond to TRBD2. The sequence derives from a human donor with melanoma. The source material was peripheral blood. At the DNA level, the sequence is TGTGCCAGCAGCCTACCGACTAGCGGGGCATACACAGATACGCAGTATTTT. Its translation reads: CASSLPTSGAYTDTQYF.